The present entry profiles one T cell receptor (beta chain) with its context. Its antigen remains unidentified. This specimen belongs to a study of identical twins' blood T cells. Germline values: CDR1 DFQATT, CDR2 SNEGSKA (reference sequence). This CDR3 has 13 amino acids. The ends were cut back, 2 bases at V and 6 bases at J, with 13 bases in the middle. General study findings and limits: Shared environment remains a possible cause of twin similarity.

Original analysis: Each donor had about 85,000 to nearly 500,000 clonotypes. TCRdb passed the 5' RACE reads through MiXCR, listing each CDR3 protein once. The V and J calls reflect TCRdb's pipeline rather than the authors' work. Among fewer than 450,000 distinct CDR3 sequences, over 25% were seen once, and the ten largest hold roughly 6.1%. What was sequenced was PBMCs. The receptor was isolated from a woman aged 18-49 years in good health. The chain links TRBV20-1 to TRBJ1-1; tentatively, D is TRBD1 (6 bases). CDR3 nucleotide sequence: TGCAGTGCTAGATTCTACAGGGACTCTGAAGCTTTCTTT. Translated, it gives CSARFYRDSEAFF.